This T cell receptor (beta chain) was identified during a study of blood T cell repertoires in COVID-19. Study information: PBMCs, B-cell-depleted T cells, or T cells were the source of the cDNA or gDNA that made up the material.

Points on this clone: The junction and the germline gene differ at one end; a read error may be behind it.

From germline, CDR1 is SSHAT and CDR2 FNYEAQ (reference sequence). The CDR3 length is 15 residues. In the source study's methods: Estimation of nucleated cell counts was performed using reference gene primer amplification. Generated by immunoSEQ multiplex PCR, the TCRdb table keeps only in-frame clones and is missing some. That table furnishes V, J and clone size, whereas the DNA furnished D and trimming. The repertoire consists of 93,000 or so clones, with roughly 87% occurring once and the leading ten covering about 6.3%. The sequencing sample was made of peripheral blood. This sequence was found in a human donor in a cohort sampled during active COVID-19. The V gene is TRBV7-7, the J gene TRBJ2-2, with TRBD1 matching 7 bases. CDR3 nucleotide sequence: TGTGCTAGCAGCTTAGAGGGGGCAAACACCGGGGAGCTGTTTTTT. Residues: CASSLEGANTGELFF.